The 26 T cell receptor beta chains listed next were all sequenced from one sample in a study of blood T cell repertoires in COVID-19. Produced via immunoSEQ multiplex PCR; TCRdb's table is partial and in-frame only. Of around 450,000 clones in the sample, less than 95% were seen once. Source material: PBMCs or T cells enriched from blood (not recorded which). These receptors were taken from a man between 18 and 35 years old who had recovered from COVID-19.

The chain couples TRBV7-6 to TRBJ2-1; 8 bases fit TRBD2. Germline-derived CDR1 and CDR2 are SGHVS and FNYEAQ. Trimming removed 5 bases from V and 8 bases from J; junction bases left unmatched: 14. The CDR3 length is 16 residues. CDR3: CASSLLSGEVLDEQFF. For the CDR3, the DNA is TGTGCCAGCAGCCTCCTTAGCGGGGAAGTATTGGATGAGCAGTTCTTC. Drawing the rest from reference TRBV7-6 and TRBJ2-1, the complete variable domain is GAGVSQSPRYKVTKRGQDVALRCDPISGHVSLYWYRQALGQGPEFLTYFNYEAQQDKSGLPNDRFSAERPEGSISTLTIQRTEQRDSAMYRCASSLLSGEVLDEQFFGPGTRLTVL.

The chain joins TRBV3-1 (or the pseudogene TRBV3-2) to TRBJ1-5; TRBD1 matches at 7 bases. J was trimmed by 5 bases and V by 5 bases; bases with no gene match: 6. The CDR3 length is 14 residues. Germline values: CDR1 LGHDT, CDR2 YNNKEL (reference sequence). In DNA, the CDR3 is TGTGCCAGCAGCGAGACAGGGCGGGATCAGCCCCAGCATTTT. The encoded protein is CASSETGRDQPQHF.

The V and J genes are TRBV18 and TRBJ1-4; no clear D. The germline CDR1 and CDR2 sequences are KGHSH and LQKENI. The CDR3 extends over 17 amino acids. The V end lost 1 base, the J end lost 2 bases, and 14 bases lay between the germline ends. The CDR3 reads CASSPRTLSGTNEKLFF. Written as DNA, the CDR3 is TGTGCCAGCTCACCACGTACCTTGTCCGGGACTAATGAAAAACTGTTTTTT.

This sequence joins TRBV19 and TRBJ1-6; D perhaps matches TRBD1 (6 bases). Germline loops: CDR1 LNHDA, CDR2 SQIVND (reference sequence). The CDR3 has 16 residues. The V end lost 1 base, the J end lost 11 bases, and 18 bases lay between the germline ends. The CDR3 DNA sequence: TGTGCCAGTAGTATAGCCGCCGGGCAGGGGAAGGCACCCCTCCACTTT. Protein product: CASSIAAGQGKAPLHF.

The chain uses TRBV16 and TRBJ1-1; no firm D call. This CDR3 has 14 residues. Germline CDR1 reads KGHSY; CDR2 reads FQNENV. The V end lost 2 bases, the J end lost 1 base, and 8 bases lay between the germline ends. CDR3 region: CASSQRPGNTEAFF. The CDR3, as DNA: TGTGCCAGCAGCCAACGACCGGGGAACACTGAAGCTTTCTTT.

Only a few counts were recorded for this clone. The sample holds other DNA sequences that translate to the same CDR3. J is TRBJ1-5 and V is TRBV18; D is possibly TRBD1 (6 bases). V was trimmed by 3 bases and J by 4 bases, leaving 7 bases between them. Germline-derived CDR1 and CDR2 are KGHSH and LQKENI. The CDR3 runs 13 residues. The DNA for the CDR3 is TGTGCCAGCTCACCCGACAGGAATCAGCCCCAGCATTTT. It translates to CASSPDRNQPQHF.

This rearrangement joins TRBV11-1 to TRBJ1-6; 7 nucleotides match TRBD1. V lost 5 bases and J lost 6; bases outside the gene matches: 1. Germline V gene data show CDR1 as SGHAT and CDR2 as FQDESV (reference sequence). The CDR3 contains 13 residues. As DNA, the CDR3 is TGTGCCAGCAGCCGGGACAGTAATTCACCCCTCCACTTT. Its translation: CASSRDSNSPLHF. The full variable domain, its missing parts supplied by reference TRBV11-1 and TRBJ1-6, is EAEVAQSPRYKITEKSQAVAFWCDPISGHATLYWYRQILGQGPELLVQFQDESVVDDSQLPKDRFSAERLKGVDSTLKIQPAELGDSAMYLCASSRDSNSPLHFGNGTRLTVT.

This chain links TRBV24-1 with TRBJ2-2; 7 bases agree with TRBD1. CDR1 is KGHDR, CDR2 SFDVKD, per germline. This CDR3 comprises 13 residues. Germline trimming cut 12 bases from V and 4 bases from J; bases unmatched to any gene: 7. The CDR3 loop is CASTDRSTGELFF. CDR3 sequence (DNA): TGTGCCTCCACGGACAGGAGCACCGGGGAGCTGTTTTTT.

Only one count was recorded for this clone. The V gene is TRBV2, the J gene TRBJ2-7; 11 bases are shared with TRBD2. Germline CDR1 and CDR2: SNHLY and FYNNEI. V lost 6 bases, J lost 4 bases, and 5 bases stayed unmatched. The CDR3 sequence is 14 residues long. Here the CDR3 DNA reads TGTGCCAGCAGACGCACTAGCGGGGGATACGAGCAGTACTTC. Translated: CASRRTSGGYEQYF.

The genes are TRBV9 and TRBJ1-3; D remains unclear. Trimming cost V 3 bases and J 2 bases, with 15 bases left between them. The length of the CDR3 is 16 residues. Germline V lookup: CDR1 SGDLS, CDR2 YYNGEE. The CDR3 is CASSATEQQTGNTIYF. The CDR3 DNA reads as TGTGCCAGCAGCGCAACCGAACAGCAGACTGGAAACACCATATATTTT.

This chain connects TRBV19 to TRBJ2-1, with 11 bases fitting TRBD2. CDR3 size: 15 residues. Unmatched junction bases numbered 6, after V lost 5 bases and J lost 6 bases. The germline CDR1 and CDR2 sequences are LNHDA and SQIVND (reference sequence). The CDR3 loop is CASSVTSGRLNEQFF. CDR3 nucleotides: TGTGCCAGTAGTGTAACTAGCGGGAGACTCAATGAGCAGTTCTTC. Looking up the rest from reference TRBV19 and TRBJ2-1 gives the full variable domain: DGGITQSPKYLFRKEGQNVTLSCEQNLNHDAMYWYRQDPGQGLRLIYYSQIVNDFQKGDIAEGYSVSREKKESFPLTVTSAQKNPTAFYLCASSVTSGRLNEQFFGPGTRLTVL.

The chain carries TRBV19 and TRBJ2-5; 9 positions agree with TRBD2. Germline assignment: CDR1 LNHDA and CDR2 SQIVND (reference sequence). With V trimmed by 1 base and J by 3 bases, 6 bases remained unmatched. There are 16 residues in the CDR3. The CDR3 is CASSIGLAELKETQYF. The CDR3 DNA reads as TGTGCCAGTAGTATAGGACTAGCGGAGTTAAAAGAGACCCAGTACTTC. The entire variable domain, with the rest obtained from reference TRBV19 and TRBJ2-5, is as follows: DGGITQSPKYLFRKEGQNVTLSCEQNLNHDAMYWYRQDPGQGLRLIYYSQIVNDFQKGDIAEGYSVSREKKESFPLTVTSAQKNPTAFYLCASSIGLAELKETQYFGPGTRLLVL.

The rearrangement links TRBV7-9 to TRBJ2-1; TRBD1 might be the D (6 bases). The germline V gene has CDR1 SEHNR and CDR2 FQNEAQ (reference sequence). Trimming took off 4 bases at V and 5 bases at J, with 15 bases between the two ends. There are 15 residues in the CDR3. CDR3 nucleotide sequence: TGTGCCAGCAGCTCGCCGGGACAACTAAACAATGAGCAGTTCTTC. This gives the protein CASSSPGQLNNEQFF.

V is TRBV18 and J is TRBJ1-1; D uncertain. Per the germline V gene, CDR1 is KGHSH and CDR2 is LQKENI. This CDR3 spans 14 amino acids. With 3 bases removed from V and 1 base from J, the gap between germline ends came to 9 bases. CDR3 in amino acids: CASSPTEGNTEAFF. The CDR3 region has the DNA TGTGCCAGCTCACCTACCGAGGGGAACACTGAAGCTTTCTTT.

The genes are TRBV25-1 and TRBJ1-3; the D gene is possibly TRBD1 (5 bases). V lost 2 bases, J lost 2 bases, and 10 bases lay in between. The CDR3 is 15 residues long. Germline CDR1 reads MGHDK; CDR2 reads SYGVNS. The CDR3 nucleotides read TGTGCCAGCAGTGAACCCAGGGCCGCTGGAAACACCATATATTTT. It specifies CASSEPRAAGNTIYF.

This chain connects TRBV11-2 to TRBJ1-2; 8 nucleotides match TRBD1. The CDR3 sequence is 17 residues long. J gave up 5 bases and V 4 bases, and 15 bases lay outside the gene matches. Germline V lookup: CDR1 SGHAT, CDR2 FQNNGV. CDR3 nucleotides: TGTGCCAGCAGCTCGACCGCCGGACAGGGAGTTCGTTATGGCTACACCTTC. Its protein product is CASSSTAGQGVRYGYTF.

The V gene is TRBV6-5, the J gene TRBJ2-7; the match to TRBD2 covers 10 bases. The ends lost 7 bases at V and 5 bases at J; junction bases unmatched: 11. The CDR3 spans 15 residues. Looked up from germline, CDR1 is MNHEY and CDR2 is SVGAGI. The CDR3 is CASIESLAGVDEQYF. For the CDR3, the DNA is TGTGCCAGCATCGAATCCCTAGCGGGAGTAGACGAGCAGTACTTC.

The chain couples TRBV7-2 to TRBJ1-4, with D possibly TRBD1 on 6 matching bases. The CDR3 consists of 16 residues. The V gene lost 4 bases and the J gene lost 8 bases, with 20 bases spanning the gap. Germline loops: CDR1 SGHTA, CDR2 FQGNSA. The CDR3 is CASSSRRGGMGEKLFF. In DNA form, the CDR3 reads TGTGCCAGCAGCTCAAGGCGTGGGGGCATGGGAGAAAAACTGTTTTTT.

In DNA form, the CDR3 reads TGTGCCAGCTCACGACAGGGCGGGGACACTGAAGCTTTCTTT. Its protein product is CASSRQGGDTEAFF. V is TRBV18 and J is TRBJ1-1; 7 positions agree with TRBD1. V lost 4 bases, J lost 3 bases, and 5 bases stayed unmatched. CDR3 length: 14 amino acids. The germline V gene has CDR1 KGHSH and CDR2 LQKENI.

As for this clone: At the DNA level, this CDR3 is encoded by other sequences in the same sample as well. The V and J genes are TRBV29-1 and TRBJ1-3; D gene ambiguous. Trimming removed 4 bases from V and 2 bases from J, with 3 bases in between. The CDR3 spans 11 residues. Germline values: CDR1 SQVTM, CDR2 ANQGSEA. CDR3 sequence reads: CSVGTGNTIYF. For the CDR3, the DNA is TGCAGCGTTGGTACTGGAAACACCATATATTTT.

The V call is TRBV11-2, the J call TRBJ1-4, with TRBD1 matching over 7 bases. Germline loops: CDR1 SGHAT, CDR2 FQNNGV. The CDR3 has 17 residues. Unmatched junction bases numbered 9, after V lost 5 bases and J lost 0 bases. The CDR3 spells CASSQEGQQATNEKLFF. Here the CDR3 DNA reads TGTGCCAGCAGCCAAGAGGGACAGCAGGCAACTAATGAAAAACTGTTTTTT.

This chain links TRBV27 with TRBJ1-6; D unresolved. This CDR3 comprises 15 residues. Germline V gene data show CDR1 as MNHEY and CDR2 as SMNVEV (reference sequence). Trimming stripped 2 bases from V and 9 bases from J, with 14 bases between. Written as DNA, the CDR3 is TGTGCCAGCAGTTTAGTGCCAACAGCTGGTTCACCCCTCCACTTT. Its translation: CASSLVPTAGSPLHF.

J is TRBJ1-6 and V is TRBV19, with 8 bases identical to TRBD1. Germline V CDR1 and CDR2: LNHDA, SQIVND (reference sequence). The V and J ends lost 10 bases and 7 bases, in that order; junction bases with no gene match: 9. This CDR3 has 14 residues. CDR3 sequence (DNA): TGTGCCACGAGACCGGGACAGGACAATTCACCCCTCCACTTT. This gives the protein CATRPGQDNSPLHF.

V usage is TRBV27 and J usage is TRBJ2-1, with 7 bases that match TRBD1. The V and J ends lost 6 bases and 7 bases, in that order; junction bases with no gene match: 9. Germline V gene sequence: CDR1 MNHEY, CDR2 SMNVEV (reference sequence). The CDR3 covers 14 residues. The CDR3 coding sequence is TGTGCCAGCAGACAGGGGACCGGGCGGAATGAGCAGTTCTTC. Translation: CASRQGTGRNEQFF.

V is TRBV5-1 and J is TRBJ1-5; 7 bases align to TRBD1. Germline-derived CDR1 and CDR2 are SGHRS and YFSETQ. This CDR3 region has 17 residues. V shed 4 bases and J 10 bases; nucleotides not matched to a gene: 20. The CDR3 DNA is TGCGCCAGCAGCCGCACCGGACAGGAGGGGGTTGGGGAACCCCAGCATTTT. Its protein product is CASSRTGQEGVGEPQHF.

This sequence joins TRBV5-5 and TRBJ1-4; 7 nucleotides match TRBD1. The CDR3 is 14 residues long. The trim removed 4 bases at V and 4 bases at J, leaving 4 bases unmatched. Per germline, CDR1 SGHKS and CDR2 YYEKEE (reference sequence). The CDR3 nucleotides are TGTGCCAGCAGCGTACAGGGGTATAATGAAAAACTGTTTTTT. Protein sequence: CASSVQGYNEKLFF.